This T cell receptor (beta chain) was found in a study of memory CD4+ T cells and cytomegalovirus serostatus (dated by TCRdb to between 2019 and 2020). About the study as a whole: The cohort comprised roughly 35 healthy Belgian adults, 9 CMV seropositive and around 24 CMV seronegative. The study sequenced CD4+ memory TCRbeta repertoires of a Belgian cohort with known cytomegalovirus serostatus to replicate a published TCR-based CMV serostatus classifier. Broader findings and caveats from the paper: On the Belgian cohort, the classifier based on the original framework reached a median bootstrapped AUC of 0.95, with a 95% CI of 0.76-1.00. The results were interpreted as suggesting that the CMV-associated TCR signature is mostly present in the CD4+ memory repertoire. Unlike the original study, which covered naive and memory CD4+ and CD8+ populations, the Belgian study sequenced only CD4+CD45RO+ memory cells. Among the 150 to 200 previously reported CMV-associated TCRbeta sequences, 67 showed up in the CD4+ memory repertoires, with each one found in between one and five individuals. For predicting CMV serostatus, the median bootstrapped AUC was roughly 0.95 using the original framework and roughly 0.91 using a US-trained random forest.

Single viable CD3+CD4+CD8-CD45RO+ cells were sorted as memory CD4+ T cells on a FACSAria II. To determine CMV serostatus, a Roche Elecsys assay was used that detects serum IgG against CMV pp150, pp28, p38 and p52. After thawing, total CD4+ T cells were enriched by positive selection with CD4 magnetic microbeads. The samples came from a separate study whose specific focus was interrogating the CD4+ T cell memory repertoire. Following standard operating procedures, peripheral blood mononuclear cells were isolated and cryopreserved, while serum was kept at -80 degrees C. CD3-PerCP (BW264/56), CD4-APC (RPA-T4), CD45RO-PE (UCHT1) and CD8-Pacific Orange (3B5) antibodies were used for staining, and non-viable cells were excluded with Sytox blue. Genomic DNA was extracted from sorted cells with the Quick-DNA Microprep Kit. Amplification of TCRbeta DNA was done with the immunoSEQ hsTCRbeta kit, following the protocol from the manufacturer. TCRbeta libraries were sequenced on an Illumina MiSeq instrument. The authors processed their data as follows. Once out-of-frame sequences had been removed, approximately 2,000,000 distinct TCRbeta sequences were left, which works out to an average of approximately 70,000 per individual. Each individual was scored by the count of roughly 160 previously reported CMV-associated TCRbeta sequences and the total productive distinct TCRbeta count. A beta-binomial model was reimplemented in Python, and scikit-learn random forests with default parameters were trained on data from the US cohort. Classifier performance on the Belgian cohort was summarized as median AUC with percentile confidence intervals calculated over 10,000 bootstrap iterations. TCRdb took this table from immuneACCESS and kept in-frame rearrangements with V and J called. Such tables lack part of the clones; where checked against another copy, unresolved V genes explain under half of the gap, and the rest is unexplained. V and J calls and clone size are given by that table; D and trimming were obtained from the DNA. The sample has under 55,000 clones on record, around 83% of them singletons. The ten largest clones take up approximately 1.9% of the sample.

Comments on this clone: The antigen it binds to is not known. No per-base quality is available; no much larger clone lies one base away.

The cysteine opens and the phenylalanine closes a CDR3 of 13 amino acids. Here the CDR3 DNA is all that survives: 39 bases in frame from base 1. Looking up the germline V gene (reference sequence) yields CDR1 SGHNT and CDR2 YYREEE. The V and J ends are trimmed by 5 bases and 0 bases, leaving 8 bases between them. This receptor chain uses TRBV5-4 and TRBJ1-1; TRBD1 is a weak D gene call, 5 bases matching. The source material was memory CD4+ T cells from blood. The TCR comes from an adult in good health and CMV-seropositive. This receptor carries the CDR3 CASRQDLNTEAFF. The DNA sequence is as follows: TGTGCCAGCAGACAGGACTTGAACACTGAAGCTTTCTTT.